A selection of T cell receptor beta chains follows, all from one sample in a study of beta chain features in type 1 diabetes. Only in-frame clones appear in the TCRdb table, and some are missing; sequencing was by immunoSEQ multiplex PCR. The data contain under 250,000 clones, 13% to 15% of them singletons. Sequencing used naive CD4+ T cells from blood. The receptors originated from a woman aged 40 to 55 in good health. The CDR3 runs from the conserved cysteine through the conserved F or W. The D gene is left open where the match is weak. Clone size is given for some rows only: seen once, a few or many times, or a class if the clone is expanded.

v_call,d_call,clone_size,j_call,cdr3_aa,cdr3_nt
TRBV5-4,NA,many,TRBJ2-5,CASREGASETQYF,TGTGCCAGCAGGGAAGGGGCGTCGGAGACCCAGTACTTC
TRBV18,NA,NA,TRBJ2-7,CASSAPARGAPYEQYF,TGTGCCAGCTCAGCCCCTGCTCGGGGGGCCCCCTACGAGCAGTACTTC
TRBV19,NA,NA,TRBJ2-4,CASTLRETKNIQYF,TGTGCCAGTACCCTGCGGGAAACCAAAAACATTCAGTACTTC
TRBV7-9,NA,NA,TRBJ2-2,CASSLGARLVVTGELFF,TGTGCCAGCAGCTTAGGCGCCCGACTAGTCGTCACCGGGGAGCTGTTTTTT
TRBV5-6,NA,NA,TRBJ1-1,CASSSRESMNTEAFF,TGTGCCAGCAGCTCCCGGGAGAGCATGAACACTGAAGCTTTCTTT
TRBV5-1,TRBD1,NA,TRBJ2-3,CASSQTGGGTDTQYF,TGCGCCAGCAGCCAGACAGGGGGCGGGACAGATACGCAGTATTTT
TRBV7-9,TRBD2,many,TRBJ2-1,CASSLRGSSYNEQFF,TGTGCCAGCAGCTTACGCGGGAGCTCCTACAATGAGCAGTTCTTC
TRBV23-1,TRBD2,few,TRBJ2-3,CASSHTLGTSGGESTDTQYF,TGCGCCAGCAGTCACACCCTCGGGACTAGCGGGGGCGAAAGCACAGATACGCAGTATTTT
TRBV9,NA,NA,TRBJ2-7,CASSRSVIGEQYF,TGTGCCAGCAGCAGAAGCGTGATCGGCGAGCAGTACTTC
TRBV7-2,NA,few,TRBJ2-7,CASSLGGGYEQYF,TGTGCCAGCAGCTTGGGGGGAGGCTACGAGCAGTACTTC
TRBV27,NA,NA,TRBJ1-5,CASSLRQGRFSNQPQHF,TGTGCCAGCAGTTTAAGGCAGGGGCGGTTCAGCAATCAGCCCCAGCATTTT
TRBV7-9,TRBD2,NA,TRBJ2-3,CASSFLAGVTDTQYF,TGTGCCAGCAGCTTCCTAGCGGGGGTCACAGATACGCAGTATTTT
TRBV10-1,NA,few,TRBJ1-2,CASSESRSNYGYTF,TGCGCCAGCAGTGAGTCGAGATCTAACTATGGCTACACCTTC
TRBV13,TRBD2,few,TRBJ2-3,CASSTLTGLAGGHTQYF,TGTGCCAGCAGCACACTAACCGGACTAGCGGGGGGGCATACGCAGTATTTT
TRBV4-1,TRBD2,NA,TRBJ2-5,CASSHHPAGGRETQYF,TGCGCCAGCAGCCACCATCCAGCGGGGGGTCGGGAGACCCAGTACTTC
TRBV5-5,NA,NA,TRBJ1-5,CASSRQQANQPQHF,TGTGCCAGCAGCCGTCAACAGGCTAATCAGCCCCAGCATTTT
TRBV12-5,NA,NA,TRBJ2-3,CASGSTLTGRRRDTQYF,TGTGCTAGTGGTTCGACCCTCACAGGGCGTCGTAGAGATACGCAGTATTTT
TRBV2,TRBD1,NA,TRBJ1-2,CASSETRTGSGYTF,TGTGCCAGCAGTGAAACACGGACAGGGTCTGGCTACACCTTC
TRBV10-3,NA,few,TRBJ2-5,CAISDRWSETQYF,TGTGCCATCAGTGATCGGTGGTCCGAGACCCAGTACTTC
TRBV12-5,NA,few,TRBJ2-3,CASGLSKAGPSTDTQYF,TGTGCTAGTGGTTTGTCGAAGGCGGGACCGAGCACAGATACGCAGTATTTT
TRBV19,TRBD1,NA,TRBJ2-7,CASKWKQGGQGQQYF,TGTGCCAGTAAGTGGAAGCAGGGAGGACAGGGGCAGCAGTACTTC
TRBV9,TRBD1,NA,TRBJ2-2,CASSGTGGVGELFF,TGTGCCAGCAGCGGGACAGGGGGCGTCGGGGAGCTGTTTTTT
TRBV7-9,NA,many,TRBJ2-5,CASSFAAGIQETQYF,TGTGCCAGCAGCTTCGCGGCGGGGATCCAAGAGACCCAGTACTTC
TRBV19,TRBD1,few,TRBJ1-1,CASTLRDRPILNTEAFF,TGTGCCAGTACCCTCCGGGACAGACCTATACTGAACACTGAAGCTTTCTTT
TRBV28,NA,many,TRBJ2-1,CASSAAGYSYNEQFF,TGTGCCAGCAGTGCCGCAGGCTACTCCTACAATGAGCAGTTCTTC
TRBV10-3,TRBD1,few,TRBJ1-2,CAISGQGGSGYTF,TGTGCCATCAGTGGACAGGGGGGGAGTGGCTACACCTTC
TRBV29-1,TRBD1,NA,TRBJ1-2,CSVGKQGADGYTF,TGCAGCGTCGGGAAACAGGGGGCAGATGGCTACACCTTC
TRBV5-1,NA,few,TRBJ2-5,CASSPALRGPETQYF,TGCGCCAGCAGTCCGGCCTTAAGGGGCCCAGAGACCCAGTACTTC
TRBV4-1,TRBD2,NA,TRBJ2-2,CASSQDPSAGGHLGELFF,TGCGCCAGCAGCCAAGATCCCTCAGCGGGGGGGCATCTCGGGGAGCTGTTTTTT
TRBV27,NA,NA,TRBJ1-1,CASNTPGTKNTEAFF,TGTGCCAGCAACACCCCGGGGACAAAGAACACTGAAGCTTTCTTT
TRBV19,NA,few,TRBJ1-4,CASSGGTAEDRRKLFF,TGTGCCAGTAGCGGGGGAACAGCGGAAGATCGAAGAAAACTGTTTTTT
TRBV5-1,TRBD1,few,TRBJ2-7,CASSLASRGLDEQYF,TGCGCCAGCAGCTTGGCGTCCAGGGGGTTGGACGAGCAGTACTTC
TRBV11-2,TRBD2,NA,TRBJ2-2,CASSAGLAGGPNTGELFF,TGTGCCAGCAGCGCGGGACTAGCGGGGGGGCCGAACACCGGGGAGCTGTTTTTT
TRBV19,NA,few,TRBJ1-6,CASSADSNSPLHF,TGTGCCAGTAGTGCGGACAGTAATTCACCCCTCCACTTT
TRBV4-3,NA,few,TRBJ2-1,CASSPGSGYGEQFF,TGCGCCAGCAGCCCCGGATCAGGGTACGGTGAGCAGTTCTTC
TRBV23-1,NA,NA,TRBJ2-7,CASSQSHREPYEQYF,TGCGCCAGCAGTCAATCACACAGGGAGCCCTACGAGCAGTACTTC
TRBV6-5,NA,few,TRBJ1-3,CASSSPAASGNTIYF,TGTGCCAGCAGTTCCCCGGCGGCCTCTGGAAACACCATATATTTT
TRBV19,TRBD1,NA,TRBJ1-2,CASSKTGDYGYTF,TGTGCCAGTAGTAAGACAGGGGACTATGGCTACACCTTC
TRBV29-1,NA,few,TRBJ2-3,CSVAIQGNADTQYF,TGCAGCGTGGCTATTCAGGGGAATGCAGATACGCAGTATTTT
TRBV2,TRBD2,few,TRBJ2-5,CASSSRGGETQYF,TGTGCCAGCAGCTCCCGGGGGGGAGAGACCCAGTACTTC
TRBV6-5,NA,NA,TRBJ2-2,CASSLRDRVTGELFF,TGTGCCAGCAGTTTAAGAGATCGGGTAACCGGGGAGCTGTTTTTT
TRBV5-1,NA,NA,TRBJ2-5,CASSLGGLLETQYF,TGCGCCAGCAGCTTGGGAGGACTTCTGGAGACCCAGTACTTC
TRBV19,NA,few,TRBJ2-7,CASSSPRGYEQYF,TGTGCCAGTAGTAGCCCTAGAGGTTACGAGCAGTACTTC
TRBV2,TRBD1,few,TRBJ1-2,CASSEALDRGDGYTF,TGTGCCAGCAGTGAAGCATTGGACAGGGGGGATGGCTACACCTTC
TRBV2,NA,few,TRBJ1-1,CASSVDSTEAFF,TGTGCCAGCAGTGTCGATAGCACTGAAGCTTTCTTT
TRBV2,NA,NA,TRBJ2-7,CASSDGAGAYEQYF,TGTGCCAGCAGTGATGGAGCAGGGGCCTACGAGCAGTACTTC
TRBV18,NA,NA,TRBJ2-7,CASSPGLSYEQYF,TGTGCCAGCTCACCCGGACTCTCCTACGAGCAGTACTTC
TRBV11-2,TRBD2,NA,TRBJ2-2,CASSVLLGGAGTGELFF,TGTGCCAGCAGCGTTCTCCTCGGGGGGGCCGGTACCGGGGAGCTGTTTTTT
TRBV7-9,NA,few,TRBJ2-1,CASSNYQGQPSNEQFF,TGTGCCAGCAGCAACTACCAGGGTCAGCCTAGCAATGAGCAGTTCTTC
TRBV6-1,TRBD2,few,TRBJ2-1,CASSELGLAGGNNEQFF,TGTGCCAGCAGTGAATTGGGACTAGCGGGGGGAAACAATGAGCAGTTCTTC
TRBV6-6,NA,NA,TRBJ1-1,CASSPRGLNTEAFF,TGTGCCAGCAGTCCCAGGGGTTTGAACACTGAAGCTTTCTTT
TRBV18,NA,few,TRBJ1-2,CASSPDLASLGGSGYTF,TGTGCCAGCTCACCCGACCTTGCATCCCTGGGGGGGAGCGGCTACACCTTC
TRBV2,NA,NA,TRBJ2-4,CASSEVQGRVIQYF,TGTGCCAGCAGTGAAGTACAGGGCCGTGTAATTCAGTACTTC